The sequence of this TCR beta chain was determined in a study of T cells in Graves' hyperthyroidism and ophthalmopathy. Whole-study findings and limits: Within blood appeared most thyroid clonotypes that had expanded above 0.001.

The J segment lost 9 bases and the V segment lost 2 bases, leaving 10 bases of the junction unmatched. CDR1 is SGHAT and CDR2 is FQNNGV in the germline V gene. The CDR3 is 16 amino acids. The CDR3 regions of TCR beta were amplified from RNA transcripts. The HTBI primer set was used in a first-round RT-PCR of the TCR CDR3. TCRdb redid the calling of the multiplex PCR reads with MiXCR, one entry per CDR3 protein. The sample consists of over 300,000 distinct CDR3 sequences, around 13% of them appearing once. This clonotype has a count of ten or more. Its antigen is still unknown. Individuals with ophthalmopathy presented a Clinical Activity Score of at least 3, a NOSPECS grade of at least 4 and a duration under 3 months.

Sequencing was done on a sample of blood. This sequence was found in a woman in her forties with Graves' ophthalmopathy. The gene calls are TRBV11-2 and TRBJ2-1; 10 bases agree with TRBD2. The chain's CDR3 is CASSLLRSGRAAEQFF. In DNA form, the CDR3 reads TGTGCCAGCAGCTTATTAAGAAGCGGGAGGGCCGCTGAGCAGTTCTTC.